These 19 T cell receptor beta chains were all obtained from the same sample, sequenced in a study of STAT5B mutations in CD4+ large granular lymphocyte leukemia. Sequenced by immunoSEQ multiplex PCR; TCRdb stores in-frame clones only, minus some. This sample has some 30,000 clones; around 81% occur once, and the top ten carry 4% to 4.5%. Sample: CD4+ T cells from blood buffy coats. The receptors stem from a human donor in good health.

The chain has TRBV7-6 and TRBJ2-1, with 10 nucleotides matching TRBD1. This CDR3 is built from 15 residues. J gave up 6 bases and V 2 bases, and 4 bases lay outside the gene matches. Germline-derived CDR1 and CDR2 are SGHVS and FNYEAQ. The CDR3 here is CASSLQGQGSNEQFF. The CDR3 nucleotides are TGTGCCAGCAGCTTACAGGGACAGGGGTCCAATGAGCAGTTCTTC.

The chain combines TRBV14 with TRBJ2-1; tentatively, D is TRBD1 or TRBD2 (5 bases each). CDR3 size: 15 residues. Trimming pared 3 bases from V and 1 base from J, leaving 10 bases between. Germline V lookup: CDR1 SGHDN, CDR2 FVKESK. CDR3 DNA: TGTGCCAGCAGCCAGCTCTGGGGGTCCTACAATGAGCAGTTCTTC. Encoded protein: CASSQLWGSYNEQFF. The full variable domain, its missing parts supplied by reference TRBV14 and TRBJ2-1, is EAGVTQFPSHSVIEKGQTVTLRCDPISGHDNLYWYRRVMGKEIKFLLHFVKESKQDESGMPNNRFLAERTGGTYSTLKVQPAELEDSGVYFCASSQLWGSYNEQFFGPGTRLTVL.

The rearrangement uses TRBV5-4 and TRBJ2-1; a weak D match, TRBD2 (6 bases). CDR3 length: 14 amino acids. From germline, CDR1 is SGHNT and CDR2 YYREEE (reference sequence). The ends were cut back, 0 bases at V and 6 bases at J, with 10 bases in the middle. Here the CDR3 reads CASSLVLEGNEQFF. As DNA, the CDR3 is TGTGCCAGCAGCTTGGTACTGGAGGGCAATGAGCAGTTCTTC.

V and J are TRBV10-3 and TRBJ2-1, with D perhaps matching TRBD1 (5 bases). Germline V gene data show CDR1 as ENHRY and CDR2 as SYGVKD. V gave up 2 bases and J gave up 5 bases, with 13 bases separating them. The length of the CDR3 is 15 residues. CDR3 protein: CAISEAGINNNEQFF. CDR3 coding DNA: TGTGCCATCAGTGAGGCAGGGATAAATAACAATGAGCAGTTCTTC.

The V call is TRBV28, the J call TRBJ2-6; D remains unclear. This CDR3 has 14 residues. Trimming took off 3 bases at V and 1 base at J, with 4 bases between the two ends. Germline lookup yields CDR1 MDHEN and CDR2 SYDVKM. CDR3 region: CASSFPSGANVLTF. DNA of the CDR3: TGTGCCAGCAGTTTCCCTTCTGGGGCCAACGTCCTGACTTTC.

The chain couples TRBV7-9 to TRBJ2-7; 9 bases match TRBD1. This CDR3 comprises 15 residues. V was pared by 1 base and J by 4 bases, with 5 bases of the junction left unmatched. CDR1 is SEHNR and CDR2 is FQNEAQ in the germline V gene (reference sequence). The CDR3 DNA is TGTGCCAGCAGCTTAGGGGACAGGGAAACATACGAGCAGTACTTC. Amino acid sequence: CASSLGDRETYEQYF.

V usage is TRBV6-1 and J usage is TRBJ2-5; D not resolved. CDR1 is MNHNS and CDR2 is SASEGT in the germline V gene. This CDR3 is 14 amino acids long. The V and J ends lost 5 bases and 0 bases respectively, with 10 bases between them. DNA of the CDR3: TGTGCCAGCAGTTTTCAGATAAACCAAGAGACCCAGTACTTC. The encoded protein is CASSFQINQETQYF.

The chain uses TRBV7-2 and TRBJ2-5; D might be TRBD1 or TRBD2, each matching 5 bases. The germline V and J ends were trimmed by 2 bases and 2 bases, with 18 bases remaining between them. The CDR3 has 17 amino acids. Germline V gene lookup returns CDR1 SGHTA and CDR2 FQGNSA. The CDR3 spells CASSLWIRQRLQETQYF. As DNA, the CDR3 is TGTGCCAGCAGCTTATGGATAAGACAGCGGCTACAAGAGACCCAGTACTTC.

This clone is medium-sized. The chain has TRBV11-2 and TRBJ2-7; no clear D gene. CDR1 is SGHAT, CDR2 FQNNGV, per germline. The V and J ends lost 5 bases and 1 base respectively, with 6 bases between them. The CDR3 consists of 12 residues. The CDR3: CASSRWSYEQYF. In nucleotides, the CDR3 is TGTGCCAGCAGCCGGTGGTCCTACGAGCAGTACTTC. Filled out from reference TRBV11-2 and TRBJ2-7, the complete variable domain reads EAGVAQSPRYKIIEKRQSVAFWCNPISGHATLYWYQQILGQGPKLLIQFQNNGVVDDSQLPKDRFSAERLKGVDSTLKIQPAKLEDSAVYLCASSRWSYEQYFGPGTRLTVT.

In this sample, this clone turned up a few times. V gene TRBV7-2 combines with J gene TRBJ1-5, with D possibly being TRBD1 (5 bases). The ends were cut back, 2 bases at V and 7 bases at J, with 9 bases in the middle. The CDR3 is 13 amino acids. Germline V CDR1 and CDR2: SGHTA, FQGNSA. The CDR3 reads CASSLQGRQPQHF. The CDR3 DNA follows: TGTGCCAGCAGCTTACAGGGTAGGCAGCCCCAGCATTTT.

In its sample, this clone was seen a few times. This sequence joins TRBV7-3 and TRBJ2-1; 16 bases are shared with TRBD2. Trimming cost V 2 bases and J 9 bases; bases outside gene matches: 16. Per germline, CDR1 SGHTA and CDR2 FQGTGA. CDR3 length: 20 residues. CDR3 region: CASSLEHSGGTSGRAPEQFF. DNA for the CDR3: TGTGCCAGCAGCTTAGAACATTCTGGGGGGACTAGCGGGAGGGCCCCTGAGCAGTTCTTC.

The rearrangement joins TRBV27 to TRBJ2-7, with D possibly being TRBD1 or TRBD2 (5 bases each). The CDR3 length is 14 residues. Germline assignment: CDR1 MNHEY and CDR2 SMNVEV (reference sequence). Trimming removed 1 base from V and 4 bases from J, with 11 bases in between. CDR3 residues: CASSLLGTPYEQYF. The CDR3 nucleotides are TGTGCCAGCAGTTTATTGGGGACCCCGTACGAGCAGTACTTC.

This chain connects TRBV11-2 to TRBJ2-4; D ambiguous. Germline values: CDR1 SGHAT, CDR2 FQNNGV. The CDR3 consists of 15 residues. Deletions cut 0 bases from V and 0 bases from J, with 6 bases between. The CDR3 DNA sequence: TGTGCCAGCAGCTTAGAGTGGCTAGCCAAAAACATTCAGTACTTC. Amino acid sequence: CASSLEWLAKNIQYF.

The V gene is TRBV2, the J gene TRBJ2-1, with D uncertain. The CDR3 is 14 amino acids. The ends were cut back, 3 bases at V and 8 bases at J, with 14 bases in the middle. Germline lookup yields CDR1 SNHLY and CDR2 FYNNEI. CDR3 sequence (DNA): TGTGCCAGCAGTGATAGGCGCGTCGGCGATGAGCAGTTCTTC. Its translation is CASSDRRVGDEQFF.

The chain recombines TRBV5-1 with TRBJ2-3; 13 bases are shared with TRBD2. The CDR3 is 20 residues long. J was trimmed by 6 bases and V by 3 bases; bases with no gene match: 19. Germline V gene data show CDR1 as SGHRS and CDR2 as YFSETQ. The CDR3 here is CASSSPLRTSGSLKKDTQYF. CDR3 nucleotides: TGCGCCAGCAGCTCTCCCCTACGGACTAGCGGGAGTTTAAAAAAGGATACGCAGTATTTT.

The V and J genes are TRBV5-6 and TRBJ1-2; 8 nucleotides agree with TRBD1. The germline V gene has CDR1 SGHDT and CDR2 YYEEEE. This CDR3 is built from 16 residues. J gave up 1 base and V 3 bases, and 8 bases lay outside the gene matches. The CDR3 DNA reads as TGTGCCAGCAGCTCGAGGGGGACAGGAAATAACTATGGCTACACCTTC. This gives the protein CASSSRGTGNNYGYTF.

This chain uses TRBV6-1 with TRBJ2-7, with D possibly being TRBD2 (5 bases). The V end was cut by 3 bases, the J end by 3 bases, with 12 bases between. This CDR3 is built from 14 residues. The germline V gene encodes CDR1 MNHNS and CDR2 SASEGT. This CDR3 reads CASSERGLNYEQYF. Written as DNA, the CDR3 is TGTGCCAGCAGTGAGAGAGGGCTCAACTACGAGCAGTACTTC.

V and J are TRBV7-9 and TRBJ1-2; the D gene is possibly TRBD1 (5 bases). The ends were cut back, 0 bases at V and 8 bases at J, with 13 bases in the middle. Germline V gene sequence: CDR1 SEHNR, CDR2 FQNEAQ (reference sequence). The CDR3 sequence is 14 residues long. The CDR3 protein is CASSLAGPRGGYTF. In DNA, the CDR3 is TGTGCCAGCAGCTTAGCGGGACCTAGAGGGGGCTACACCTTC.

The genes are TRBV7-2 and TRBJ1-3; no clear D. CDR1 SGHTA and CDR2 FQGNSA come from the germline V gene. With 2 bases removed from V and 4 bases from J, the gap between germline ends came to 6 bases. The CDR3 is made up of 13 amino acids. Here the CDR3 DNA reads TGTGCCAGCAGCTTAAAGTCCGGAAACACCATATATTTT. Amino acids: CASSLKSGNTIYF.